This T cell receptor beta chain was observed in a study of cytomegalovirus exposure and HLA in healthy donors. Turning to the study itself: Falling in the Caucasian-associated ancestry cluster were 80% to 85% of a few hundred genotyped donors.

Primers for the PCR totalled 60 Vbeta and 13 Jbeta. Using immunoSEQ multiplex PCR, the repertoire was profiled, and TCRdb retains in-frame clones only, with some absent. The data hold about 150,000 clones, with over 75% observed a single time. This clone was observed once. J lost 5 bases, V lost 6 bases, and 3 bases had no gene match. The V gene's germline CDR1 is MDHEN and CDR2 SYDVKM. The CDR3 runs 12 residues. Sequencing input: PBMCs. This chain uses TRBV28 with TRBJ1-2; 7 bases fit TRBD1. This receptor was taken from a woman aged 40 to 50 in good health and CMV-seropositive. Here the CDR3 reads CASRQGQYGYTF. For the CDR3, the DNA is TGTGCCAGCAGACAGGGACAGTATGGCTACACCTTC.